One sample yielded the 3 T cell receptor beta chains listed below, sequenced in a study of blood T cell repertoires in COVID-19. Clones were read by immunoSEQ multiplex PCR, and TCRdb kept only the in-frame ones, dropping some. This sample carries about 340,000 clones, around nine tenths of them seen once, and the ten largest clones take less than 3.5%. Specimen: peripheral blood. The origin of the receptors is a woman under 30 who had recovered from COVID-19.

The genes are TRBV7-6 and TRBJ2-1; 9 positions match TRBD2. V shed 5 bases and J 0 bases; nucleotides not matched to a gene: 14. Germline-derived CDR1 and CDR2 are SGHVS and FNYEAQ. The CDR3 totals 19 residues. CDR3 coding DNA: TGTGCCAGCAGCCCGATCGGGACTAGCCGACTGAACTCCTACAATGAGCAGTTCTTC. Its protein product is CASSPIGTSRLNSYNEQFF.

J is TRBJ2-6 and V is TRBV5-6; TRBD1 agrees at 7 bases. The CDR3 runs to 18 residues. Germline CDR1 SGHDT, CDR2 YYEEEE. Trimming at V came to 1 base and at J to 0 bases, leaving 7 bases not matched to a gene. The CDR3 sequence: CASSLLTGVYSGANVLTF. The DNA for the CDR3 is TGTGCCAGCAGCTTGCTTACAGGGGTCTACTCTGGGGCCAACGTCCTGACTTTC.

This chain connects TRBV5-1 to TRBJ2-3, with a tentative D call TRBD2 (6 bases). The V end lost 4 bases, the J end lost 6 bases, and 18 bases lay between the germline ends. Looked up from germline, CDR1 is SGHRS and CDR2 is YFSETQ. The CDR3 totals 15 residues. CDR3 sequence: CASSAAGASVDTQYF. For the CDR3, the DNA is TGCGCCAGCAGCGCGGCCGGGGCTAGCGTTGATACGCAGTATTTT.